A selection of T cell receptor beta chains follows, all from one sample in a study of cytomegalovirus exposure and HLA in healthy donors. Clones were sequenced by immunoSEQ multiplex PCR, and TCRdb holds only the in-frame ones, with some missing. The sample has fewer than 200,000 clones; around 76% are singletons. Sequencing input: PBMCs. The receptors originated from a female donor in good health and CMV-seronegative. Each CDR3 is given with its conserved first and last residue. The order of the fields is CDR3 DNA, CDR3 protein, J gene, D gene, V gene, CDR3 length, clone size. The D gene is left open where the match is weak. Clone size is stated in some rows and not others, as once, few, many or a class when expanded.

TGTGCCAGCAGTCTCAAACAGGGGCCAGAGACCCAGTACTTC,CASSLKQGPETQYF,TRBJ2-5,TRBD1,TRBV27,14,NA
TGTGCCAGCAACCAGCCGGGACAGGGGGGCGAGGCGTACTTC,CASNQPGQGGEAYF,TRBJ2-7,TRBD1,TRBV7-9,14,NA
TGCGCCAGCAGCCTGAGAGGGGGCACTGAAGCTTTCTTT,CASSLRGGTEAFF,TRBJ1-1,NA,TRBV5-1,13,few
TGTGCCAGCAGTTTGGGACAGGGGTTGTATGGCTACACCTTC,CASSLGQGLYGYTF,TRBJ1-2,TRBD1,TRBV6-1,14,NA
TGTGCTAGTAAGAGCGGGCGGGAGGATTCCTACAATGAGCAGTTCTTC,CASKSGREDSYNEQFF,TRBJ2-1,TRBD2,TRBV12-5,16,NA
TGTGCCAGCAGCTTAGGGCGGGCAACGGGAAATGAGCAGTTCTTC,CASSLGRATGNEQFF,TRBJ2-1,NA,TRBV7-9,15,few
TGCAGCGTTGAAAACTCTGGCAGGGGGCGTCCTGGCTACACCTTC,CSVENSGRGRPGYTF,TRBJ1-2,TRBD1,TRBV29-1,15,NA
TGTTCCAGCAGCCCCACCCCAGTTGGGCCGGATTCACCCCTCCACTTT,CSSSPTPVGPDSPLHF,TRBJ1-6,NA,TRBV7-9,16,once
TGTGCCAGCAGTGAAGATGGCGGGGGGGGGAACATTCAGTACTTC,CASSEDGGGGNIQYF,TRBJ2-4,TRBD2,TRBV2,15,NA
TGTGCCAGCAGCTCGTCGGGTGGCAATCAGCCCCAGCATTTT,CASSSSGGNQPQHF,TRBJ1-5,NA,TRBV6-4,14,NA
TGCAGCGTTGAAACCAGGGCGGCAGGAAACACTGAAGCTTTCTTT,CSVETRAAGNTEAFF,TRBJ1-1,NA,TRBV29-1,15,few
TGTGCCAGCAGCTTCATTCACAGAGACACCATATATTTT,CASSFIHRDTIYF,TRBJ1-3,NA,TRBV7-8,13,NA
TGTGCCAGCAGCGTAGCGGGGGGTAGGACTGAAGCTTTCTTT,CASSVAGGRTEAFF,TRBJ1-1,NA,TRBV9,14,NA
TGTGCCAGCAGCTTTCTAGCGGGGGCCACAGATACGCAGTATTTT,CASSFLAGATDTQYF,TRBJ2-3,TRBD2,TRBV7-2,15,NA
TGCGCCAGCAGCTTGGAATACAGGGGAAGCCACAATGAGCAGTTCTTC,CASSLEYRGSHNEQFF,TRBJ2-1,TRBD1,TRBV5-1,16,NA
TGTGCCAGCAGCCCGTGGACAAACACCGGGGAGCTGTTTTTT,CASSPWTNTGELFF,TRBJ2-2,NA,TRBV7-9,14,NA
TGTGCCAGCAGCTTAAGGGAGAATGAGCAGTTCTTC,CASSLRENEQFF,TRBJ2-1,NA,TRBV7-3,12,once
TGTGCCAGCAGCTTAGGAGATGTCTATGGCTACACCTTC,CASSLGDVYGYTF,TRBJ1-2,NA,TRBV7-8,13,few